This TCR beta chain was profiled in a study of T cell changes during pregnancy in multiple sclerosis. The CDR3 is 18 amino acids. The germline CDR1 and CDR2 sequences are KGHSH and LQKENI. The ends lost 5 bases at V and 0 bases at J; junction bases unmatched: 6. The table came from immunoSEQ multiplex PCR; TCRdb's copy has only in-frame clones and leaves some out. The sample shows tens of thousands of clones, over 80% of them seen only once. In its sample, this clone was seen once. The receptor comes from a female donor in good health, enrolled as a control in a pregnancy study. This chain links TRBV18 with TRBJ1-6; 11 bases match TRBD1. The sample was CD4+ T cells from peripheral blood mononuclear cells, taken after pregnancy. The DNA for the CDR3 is TGTGCCAGCTCAAGCACAGGGACAGGGGGCTCCTATAATTCACCCCTCCACTTT. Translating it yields CASSSTGTGGSYNSPLHF.